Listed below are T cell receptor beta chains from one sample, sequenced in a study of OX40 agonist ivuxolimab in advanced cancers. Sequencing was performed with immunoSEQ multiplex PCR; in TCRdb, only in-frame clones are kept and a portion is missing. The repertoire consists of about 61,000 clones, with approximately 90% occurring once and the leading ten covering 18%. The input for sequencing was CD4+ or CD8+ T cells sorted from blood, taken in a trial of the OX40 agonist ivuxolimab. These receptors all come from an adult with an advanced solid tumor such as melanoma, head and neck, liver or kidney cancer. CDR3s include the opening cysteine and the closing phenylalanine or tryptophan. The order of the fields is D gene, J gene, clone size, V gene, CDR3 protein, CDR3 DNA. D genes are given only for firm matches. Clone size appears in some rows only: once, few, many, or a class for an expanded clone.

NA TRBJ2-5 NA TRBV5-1 CASERGGEIQETQYF TGCGCCAGCGAAAGGGGGGGAGAGATCCAAGAGACCCAGTACTTC
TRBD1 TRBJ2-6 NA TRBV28 CASSYDRGIVDSGANVLTF TGTGCCAGCAGTTACGACAGGGGGATAGTAGACTCTGGGGCCAACGTCCTGACTTTC
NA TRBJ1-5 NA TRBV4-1 CASSQGRQPNQPQHF TGCGCCAGCAGCCAAGGGCGACAGCCTAATCAGCCCCAGCATTTT
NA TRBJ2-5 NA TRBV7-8 CASSSPGHNPGTQYF TGTGCCAGCAGTTCACCGGGACACAACCCGGGGACCCAGTACTTC
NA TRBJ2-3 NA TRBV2 CASSSGTASTDTQYF TGTGCCAGCAGTTCCGGGACCGCCAGCACAGATACGCAGTATTTT
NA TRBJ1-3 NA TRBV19 CASTYGATDTVSGNTIYF TGTGCCAGTACCTATGGGGCCACGGACACTGTCTCTGGAAACACCATATATTTT
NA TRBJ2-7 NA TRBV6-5 CASSSTTYEQYF TGTGCCAGCAGCTCCACAACCTACGAGCAGTACTTC
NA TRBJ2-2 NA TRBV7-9 CASTLMTGNTGELFF TGTGCCAGCACCCTGATGACAGGGAACACCGGGGAGCTGTTTTTT
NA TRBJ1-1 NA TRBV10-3 CAIGGTNTEAFF TGTGCCATCGGGGGGACCAACACTGAAGCTTTCTTT
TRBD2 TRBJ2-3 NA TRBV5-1 CASSSLAGSTDTQYF TGCGCCAGCAGCTCACTAGCGGGGAGCACAGATACGCAGTATTTT
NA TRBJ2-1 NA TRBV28 CASSSLRGEGLGNEQFF TGTGCCAGCAGTTCCCTTAGGGGGGAGGGCCTGGGGAATGAGCAGTTCTTC
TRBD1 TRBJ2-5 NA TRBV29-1 CSVAPGQDLGTQYF TGCAGCGTGGCTCCGGGACAGGACCTGGGGACCCAGTACTTC
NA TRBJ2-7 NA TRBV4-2 CASSQDSGGGYEQYF TGTGCCAGCAGCCAAGATAGCGGAGGGGGGTACGAGCAGTACTTC
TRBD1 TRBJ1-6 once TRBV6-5 CASSKQGKNNSPLHF TGTGCCAGCTCCAAACAGGGGAAGAATAATTCACCCCTCCACTTT
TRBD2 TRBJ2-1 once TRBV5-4 CASSLVTSGINEQFF TGTGCCAGCAGCTTAGTGACTAGCGGGATCAATGAGCAGTTCTTC
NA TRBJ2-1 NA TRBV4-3 CASSQDRIWDEQFF TGCGCCAGCAGCCAAGACAGGATTTGGGATGAGCAGTTCTTC
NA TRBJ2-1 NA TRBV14 CASSQETGRGEDWYNEQFF TGTGCCAGCAGCCAAGAAACGGGGAGGGGGGAGGACTGGTACAATGAGCAGTTCTTC
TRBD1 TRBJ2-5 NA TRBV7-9 CASSHGQGQGETQYF TGTGCCAGCAGCCACGGACAGGGCCAGGGAGAGACCCAGTACTTC
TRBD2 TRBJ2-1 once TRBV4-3 CASSQDASGMARQEQFF TGCGCCAGCAGCCAAGATGCTAGCGGGATGGCTCGGCAGGAGCAGTTCTTC
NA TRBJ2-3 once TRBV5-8 CASSLRSRGLTDTQYF TGTGCCAGCAGCTTGAGGAGCAGGGGCCTCACAGATACGCAGTATTTT
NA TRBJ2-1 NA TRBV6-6 CASSYLTANINNEQFF TGTGCCAGCAGTTACTTAACCGCGAATATTAATAATGAGCAGTTCTTC
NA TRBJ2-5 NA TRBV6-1 CASSEDLQETQYF TGTGCCAGCAGTGAGGACTTACAAGAGACCCAGTACTTC
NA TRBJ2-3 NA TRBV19 CASSIDPSWDTDTQYF TGTGCCAGTAGTATAGATCCATCCTGGGACACAGATACGCAGTATTTT
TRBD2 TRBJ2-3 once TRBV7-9 CASSSPSGRAADTQYF TGTGCCAGCAGCTCCCCCAGCGGGAGGGCGGCAGATACGCAGTATTTT
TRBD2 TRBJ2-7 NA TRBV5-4 CASSLDGGRAYEQYF TGTGCCAGCAGCTTGGATGGCGGGAGGGCCTACGAGCAGTACTTC
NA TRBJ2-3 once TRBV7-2 CASSLMSTDTQYF TGTGCCAGCAGCTTGATGAGCACAGATACGCAGTATTTT
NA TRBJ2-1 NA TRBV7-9 CASSPPEGANNEQFF TGTGCCAGCAGCCCCCCGGAAGGGGCAAACAATGAGCAGTTCTTC
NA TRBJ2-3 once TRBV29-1 CSVEGGPDRSTDTQYF TGCAGCGTTGAAGGGGGGCCGGACCGAAGCACAGATACGCAGTATTTT
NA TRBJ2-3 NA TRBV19 CASSTGTDTQYF TGTGCCAGTAGTACAGGGACAGATACGCAGTATTTT
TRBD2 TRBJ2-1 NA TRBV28 CATGLAGGSYNEQFF TGTGCCACTGGACTAGCGGGAGGGTCCTACAATGAGCAGTTCTTC
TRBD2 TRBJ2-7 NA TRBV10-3 CAISEEGLAGEAYEQYF TGTGCCATCAGTGAGGAGGGGCTAGCGGGAGAGGCCTACGAGCAGTACTTC
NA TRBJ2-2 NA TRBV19 CASSMGRPTGELFF TGTGCCAGTAGTATGGGTAGACCCACCGGGGAGCTGTTTTTT
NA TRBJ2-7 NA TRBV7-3 CASSWDPTYEQYF TGTGCCAGCAGCTGGGACCCAACCTACGAGCAGTACTTC
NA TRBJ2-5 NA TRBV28 CASSYRRGGETQYF TGTGCCAGCAGTTACAGGAGAGGGGGAGAGACCCAGTACTTC
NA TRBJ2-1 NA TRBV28 CASSLNEQFF TGTGCCAGCAGTTTAAATGAGCAGTTCTTC
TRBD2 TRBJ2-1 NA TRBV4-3 CASSLHPGLAGHEYNEQFF TGCGCCAGCAGCCTCCACCCCGGGCTAGCGGGTCATGAATACAATGAGCAGTTCTTC
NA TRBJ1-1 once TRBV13 CASSLQNTEAFF TGTGCCAGCAGCTTACAGAACACTGAAGCTTTCTTT